A selection of T cell receptor beta chains follows, all from one sample in a study of identical twins. From the 5' RACE reads, TCRdb called clonotypes with MiXCR, one entry per CDR3 protein. The sample includes 1.5 million to 2 million distinct CDR3 sequences, around 33% of them seen just once. The sample comprised cord blood. The receptors here all came from a newborn girl in good health. Both conserved end residues are part of each CDR3. A D gene is named only where the DNA matches it firmly. For some rows the clone size is stated as once, few or many, or as a class when expanded; others skip it.

cdr3_aa	cdr3_nt	v_call	d_call	j_call	clone_size
CAHAEQYF	TGTGCCCACGCAGAGCAGTACTTC	TRBV27	-	TRBJ2-7	-
CASNPLAGNEQFF	TGTGCCAGCAACCCACTAGCTGGCAATGAGCAGTTCTTC	TRBV12-3/TRBV12-4	-	TRBJ2-1	few
CASRDTSPRETQYF	TGTGCCAGCAGGGACACCTCCCCAAGAGAGACCCAGTACTTC	TRBV2	-	TRBJ2-5	-
CASSSGQGGKKLFF	TGTGCCAGCAGCTCTGGACAGGGAGGGAAAAAACTGTTTTTT	TRBV13	TRBD1	TRBJ1-4	-
CSARDERTGAYNEQFF	TGCAGTGCTAGAGATGAGCGGACGGGGGCCTACAATGAGCAGTTCTTC	TRBV20-1	-	TRBJ2-1	-
CASSLGRAGWIEAFF	TGTGCCAGCAGCTTAGGGAGGGCGGGTTGGATTGAAGCTTTCTTT	TRBV11-2	-	TRBJ1-1	once
CASSLLGGSGLFF	TGTGCCAGCAGTTTACTGGGCGGTAGTGGACTGTTTTTT	TRBV27	-	TRBJ2-2	-
CASSLAPQGNSPLHF	TGTGCCAGCAGTTTAGCGCCCCAAGGCAATTCACCCCTCCACTTT	TRBV12-3/TRBV12-4	-	TRBJ1-6	-
CASSVRGLSNNEQFF	TGTGCCAGCAGCGTGCGGGGCCTTAGTAACAATGAGCAGTTCTTC	TRBV9	-	TRBJ2-1	-
CASSEGATSGPLLREQFF	TGTGCCAGCAGTGAAGGGGCTACTAGCGGGCCCCTACTGCGTGAGCAGTTCTTC	TRBV25-1	TRBD2	TRBJ2-1	few
CSARDPRTGVAETQYF	TGCAGTGCTAGAGATCCTAGGACAGGGGTAGCAGAGACCCAGTACTTC	TRBV20-1	TRBD1	TRBJ2-5	-
CASSRWDRGKLFF	TGTGCCAGCAGTCGATGGGACAGAGGAAAACTGTTTTTT	TRBV6-6	TRBD1	TRBJ1-4	few
CASNWGRGYTF	TGTGCCAGCAATTGGGGTAGAGGCTACACCTTC	TRBV12-3/TRBV12-4	-	TRBJ1-2	-
CASSPRVGPKGGYTF	TGTGCCAGTAGTCCCCGCGTCGGGCCAAAAGGCGGCTACACCTTC	TRBV19	-	TRBJ1-2	-
CSVTAWGAGAKNIQYF	TGCAGCGTTACAGCTTGGGGGGCGGGAGCCAAAAACATTCAGTACTTC	TRBV29-1	-	TRBJ2-4	many
CASSPRDRGDTQYF	TGTGCCAGCAGCCCCCGGGACAGGGGAGATACGCAGTATTTT	TRBV5-6	TRBD1	TRBJ2-3	few
CASSLAGGAHSPLHF	TGTGCCAGCAGCTTAGCTGGGGGGGCGCATTCACCCCTCCACTTT	TRBV7-2	-	TRBJ1-6	few
CASGYRTSTDTQYF	TGCGCCAGTGGCTACCGAACTAGCACAGATACGCAGTATTTT	TRBV5-1	-	TRBJ2-3	few
CSAGPRPEEQFF	TGCAGTGCCGGCCCCCGCCCGGAGGAGCAGTTCTTC	TRBV20-1	-	TRBJ2-1	-
CASSLAGGNQGFSPLHF	TGTGCCAGCAGCTTAGCGGGTGGGAATCAAGGTTTTTCACCCCTCCACTTT	TRBV11-2	-	TRBJ1-6	-
CAIKDQVSPLHF	TGTGCCATCAAGGACCAGGTGTCACCCCTCCACTTT	TRBV10-3	-	TRBJ1-6	few
CASSWDSGQGLYSNQPQHF	TGTGCCAGCAGTTGGGACAGTGGACAGGGCCTTTATAGCAATCAGCCCCAGCATTTT	TRBV6-5	TRBD1	TRBJ1-5	-
CASSLWTSGRYQETQYF	TGTGCCAGCAGTTTATGGACTAGCGGGAGGTACCAAGAGACCCAGTACTTC	TRBV28	TRBD2	TRBJ2-5	-
CSALWEGGYEQYF	TGCAGTGCCCTTTGGGAGGGGGGCTACGAGCAGTACTTC	TRBV20-1	-	TRBJ2-7	-
CASSLGWSSTDTQYF	TGCGCCAGCAGCTTGGGCTGGTCCTCCACAGATACGCAGTATTTT	TRBV5-1	-	TRBJ2-3	few
CSALTGGGYGYTF	TGCAGTGCACTGACAGGGGGTGGCTATGGCTACACCTTC	TRBV20-1	TRBD1	TRBJ1-2	many
CSARGRVVEQYF	TGCAGTGCTAGAGGCAGGGTAGTCGAGCAGTACTTC	TRBV20-1	-	TRBJ2-7	few
CASSRTGTNSPLHF	TGTGCCAGCAGCCGGACAGGAACAAATTCACCCCTCCACTTT	TRBV7-9	TRBD1	TRBJ1-6	-
CATKSGTSSYNEQFF	TGTGCCACCAAATCCGGGACTAGCTCCTACAATGAGCAGTTCTTC	TRBV28	TRBD2	TRBJ2-1	few
CASRDRGGSGNTIYF	TGTGCCAGCAGAGACAGGGGTGGGTCTGGAAACACCATATATTTT	TRBV12-3/TRBV12-4	TRBD1	TRBJ1-3	-
CASSQGIAGAASYEQYF	TGTGCCAGCAGCCAAGGGATAGCGGGAGCTGCCTCCTACGAGCAGTACTTC	TRBV4-2	TRBD2	TRBJ2-7	-
CASSVGGPYNEQYF	TGTGCCAGCAGCGTAGGGGGCCCTTACAATGAGCAGTACTTC	TRBV2	TRBD1	TRBJ2-7	-
CSVKDRVRQETQYF	TGCAGCGTAAAGGACAGGGTGAGGCAAGAGACCCAGTACTTC	TRBV29-1	TRBD1	TRBJ2-5	-
CASSRDRGSTGELFF	TGTGCCAGCAGCAGGGACAGGGGTTCCACCGGGGAGCTGTTTTTT	TRBV6-1	TRBD1	TRBJ2-2	-
CASSLTGGRYNSPLHF	TGCGCCAGCAGCTTGACAGGGGGCAGGTATAATTCACCCCTCCACTTT	TRBV5-1	TRBD1	TRBJ1-6	-
CSAMIGWNEKLFF	TGCAGTGCTATGATAGGCTGGAATGAAAAACTGTTTTTT	TRBV20-1	-	TRBJ1-4	few
CASSQLAGGLTDTQYF	TGTGCCAGCTCACAATTAGCGGGAGGCCTCACAGATACGCAGTATTTT	TRBV18	TRBD2	TRBJ2-3	-
CASSFGISGGNEQYF	TGTGCCAGCAGTTTCGGGATAAGTGGGGGCAATGAGCAGTACTTC	TRBV12-3/TRBV12-4	-	TRBJ2-7	few
CSAEKRGGYGYTF	TGCAGTGCAGAGAAGAGGGGAGGCTATGGCTACACCTTC	TRBV20-1	-	TRBJ1-2	few
CSALTSGRGYNEQFF	TGCAGTGCCTTGACTAGCGGGAGGGGATACAATGAGCAGTTCTTC	TRBV20-1	TRBD2	TRBJ2-1	few
CASRGLKEPQHF	TGTGCCAGTAGGGGGTTGAAGGAGCCCCAGCATTTT	TRBV19	-	TRBJ1-5	-
CASSYGWGQRQETQFF	TGTGCCAGCAGTTACGGGTGGGGACAGAGACAAGAGACCCAGTTCTTC	TRBV6-6	TRBD1	TRBJ2-1	-
CASSQDVHRPDTQYF	TGTGCCAGCAGCCAAGACGTGCACAGACCAGATACGCAGTATTTT	TRBV4-2	-	TRBJ2-3	-
CASSSSGMNTEAFF	TGTGCCAGCAGTTCTTCCGGAATGAACACTGAAGCTTTCTTT	TRBV27	-	TRBJ1-1	-
CASSLGQVGTDTQYF	TGCGCCAGCAGCTTGGGTCAGGTTGGCACAGATACGCAGTATTTT	TRBV5-1	-	TRBJ2-3	many
CATRTGAYNEQFF	TGTGCCACCCGGACAGGGGCCTACAATGAGCAGTTCTTC	TRBV10-3	TRBD1	TRBJ2-1	-
CASSSRLAGIYNEQFF	TGTGCCAGCAGTTCCAGACTAGCGGGGATTTACAATGAGCAGTTCTTC	TRBV6-2/TRBV6-3	TRBD2	TRBJ2-1	-
CASSLAALKNIQYF	TGTGCCAGCAGTTTAGCGGCCCTAAAAAACATTCAGTACTTC	TRBV12-3/TRBV12-4	-	TRBJ2-4	-
CSTTGGSGNTEAFF	TGCAGCACCACCGGAGGGTCGGGGAACACTGAAGCTTTCTTT	TRBV20-1	-	TRBJ1-1	-
CASSTDTYYEQYF	TGTGCCAGCAGTACCGACACTTACTACGAGCAGTACTTC	TRBV12-3/TRBV12-4	-	TRBJ2-7	-
CASRPGGVNTGELFF	TGTGCCAGCAGGCCAGGCGGGGTGAACACCGGGGAGCTGTTTTTT	TRBV3-1	-	TRBJ2-2	-
CASSLDWVYSEAFF	TGTGCCAGCAGCTTAGATTGGGTCTACAGTGAAGCTTTCTTT	TRBV7-9	-	TRBJ1-1	-
CASSLALQNNEQFF	TGTGCCAGCAGCTTAGCGCTACAGAACAATGAGCAGTTCTTC	TRBV7-2	-	TRBJ2-1	-